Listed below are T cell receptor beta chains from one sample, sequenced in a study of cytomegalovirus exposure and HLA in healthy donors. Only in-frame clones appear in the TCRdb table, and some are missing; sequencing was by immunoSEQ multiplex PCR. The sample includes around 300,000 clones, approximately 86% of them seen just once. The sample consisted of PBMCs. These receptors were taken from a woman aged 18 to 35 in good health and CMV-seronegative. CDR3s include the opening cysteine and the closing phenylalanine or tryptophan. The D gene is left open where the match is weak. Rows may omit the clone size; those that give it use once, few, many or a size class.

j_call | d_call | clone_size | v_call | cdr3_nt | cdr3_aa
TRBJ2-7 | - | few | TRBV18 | TGTGCCAGCTCCTCCGGGGAGCAAAGGGAGCAGTACTTC | CASSSGEQREQYF
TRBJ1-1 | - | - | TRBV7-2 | TGTGCCAGCAGCTTAGCGTACGGGTTTAACACTGAAGCTTTCTTT | CASSLAYGFNTEAFF
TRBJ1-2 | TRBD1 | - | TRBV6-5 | TGTGCCAGCAGCGGGGGACAGGGGGCGAACTATGGCTACACCTTC | CASSGGQGANYGYTF
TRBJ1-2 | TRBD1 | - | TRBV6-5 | TGTGCCAGCAGTTACGTCCGGACAGGCTATGGCTACACCTTC | CASSYVRTGYGYTF
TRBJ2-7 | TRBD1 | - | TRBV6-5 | TGTGCCAGCAGTCCTTTGGGACAGGCCACCTACGAGCAGTACTTC | CASSPLGQATYEQYF
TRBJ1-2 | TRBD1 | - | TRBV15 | TGTGCCACCATTACTGACAGGGGAGGAAATTATGGCTACACCTTC | CATITDRGGNYGYTF
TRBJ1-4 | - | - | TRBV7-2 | TGTGCCAGCAGCTCCGTGGGGAGGGGAGGAGGGGAAAAACTGTTTTTT | CASSSVGRGGGEKLFF
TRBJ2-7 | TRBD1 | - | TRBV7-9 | TGTGCCAGCAGCTCCGCGGGACAGGGATACTACGAGCAGTACTTC | CASSSAGQGYYEQYF
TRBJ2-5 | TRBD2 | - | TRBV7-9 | TGTGCCAGCAGCCAACTGGTAGCGGGGGCAAATCAAGAGACCCAGTACTTC | CASSQLVAGANQETQYF
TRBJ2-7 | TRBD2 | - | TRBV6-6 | TGTGCCAGCAGTTTGTCTAGCGGCGACGAGCAGTACTTC | CASSLSSGDEQYF